This TCR beta chain was recovered during a study of Ad26.COV2.S vaccination and SARS-CoV-2 variants. Study at large: Administration of Ad26.COV2.S was intramuscular, either once or twice 56 days apart.

As to treatment: approximately 18 received Ad26.COV2.S at low or high dose, single or two shots; 5 received placebo; per-sample allocation not given. Day 63 after the first vaccine or placebo injection was the time point for sampling. In Boston, an adult donor aged 18-55 years took part. Measured with immunoSEQ multiplex PCR; TCRdb has only the in-frame clones, and not every one. This sample carries hundreds of thousands of clones, about 88% of them seen once, and the ten largest clones take over 2%. The source was peripheral blood, collected in a trial of Ad26.COV2.S vaccine versus placebo. This sequence was found in a person between 18 and 60 years old who received the Ad26.COV2.S COVID-19 vaccine or a placebo.

The CDR3 reads CASSFYLVTWTEAFF. CDR3 coding DNA: TGTGCCAGCAGTTTTTATCTTGTGACTTGGACTGAAGCTTTCTTT. The gene calls are TRBV28 and TRBJ1-1, with D unclear. The CDR3 is 15 residues long. V shed 3 bases and J shed 5 bases, with 16 bases lying between them. Germline-derived CDR1 and CDR2 are MDHEN and SYDVKM. The full variable domain, its missing parts supplied by reference TRBV28 and TRBJ1-1, is DVKVTQSSRYLVKRTGEKVFLECVQDMDHENMFWYRQDPGLGLRLIYFSYDVKMKEKGDIPEGYSVSREKKERFSLILESASTNQTSMYLCASSFYLVTWTEAFFGQGTRLTVV.